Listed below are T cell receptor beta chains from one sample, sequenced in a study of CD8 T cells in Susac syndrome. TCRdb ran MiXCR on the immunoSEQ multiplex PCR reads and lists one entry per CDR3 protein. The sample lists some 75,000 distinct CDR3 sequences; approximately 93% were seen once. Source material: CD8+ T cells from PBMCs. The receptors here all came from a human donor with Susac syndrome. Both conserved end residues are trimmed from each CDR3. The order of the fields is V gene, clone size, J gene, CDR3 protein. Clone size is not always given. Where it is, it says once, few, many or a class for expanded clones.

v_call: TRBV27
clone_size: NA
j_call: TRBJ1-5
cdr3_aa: ASGVFNQPQH

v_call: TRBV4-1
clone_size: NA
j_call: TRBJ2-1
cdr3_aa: ASSRGLAGGFEF

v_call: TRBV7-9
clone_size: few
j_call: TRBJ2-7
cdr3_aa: ASSLPLGHEQY

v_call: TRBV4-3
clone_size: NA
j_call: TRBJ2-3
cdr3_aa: ASSQDYLTDTQY

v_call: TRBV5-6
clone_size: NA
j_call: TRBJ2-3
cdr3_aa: ASSWEGTGLDTQY

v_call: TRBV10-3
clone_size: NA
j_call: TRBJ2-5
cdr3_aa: AIRIGTRETQY

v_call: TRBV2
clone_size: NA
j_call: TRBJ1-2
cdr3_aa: ASSETEGWGIRDGYT

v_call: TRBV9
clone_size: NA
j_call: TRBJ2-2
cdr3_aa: ASSASPELGTGELF

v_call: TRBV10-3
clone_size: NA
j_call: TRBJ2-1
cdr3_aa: AISEGRGYNEQF

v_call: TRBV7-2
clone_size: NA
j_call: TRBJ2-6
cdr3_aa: ASSLSGGRAGANVLT